The T cell receptor (beta chain) described here comes from a study of OX40 agonist ivuxolimab in advanced cancers. The wider study: An agonistic anti-OX40 (CD134) antibody, ivuxolimab, was used to treat the patients. Age averaged about 60 years (range roughly 20 to 90), and 82.7% were male.

Deletions cut 2 bases from V and 7 bases from J, with 20 bases between. This CDR3 comprises 17 residues. Germline V gene lookup returns CDR1 MDHEN and CDR2 SYDVKM. TCRdb's table, derived via immunoSEQ multiplex PCR, lists solely in-frame clones and lacks some. The profile shows approximately 50,000 clones, approximately 80% of them singletons. The sequencing here drew on CD4+ or CD8+ T cells sorted from blood, taken in a trial of the OX40 agonist ivuxolimab. The TCR comes from an adult with an advanced solid tumor such as melanoma, head and neck, liver or kidney cancer. The rearrangement links TRBV28 to TRBJ2-2; unclear D gene. The CDR3 region has the DNA TGTGCCAGCAGTTTAGAGAGTGGTGAAGGGTTCAGCGGGGAGCTGTTTTTT. Protein sequence: CASSLESGEGFSGELFF.